This is a list of T cell receptor beta chains from one sample in a study of blood T cells in healthy people across ages. TCRdb reanalysed the 5' RACE reads using MiXCR and keeps one entry per CDR3 protein. The data show about 970,000 distinct CDR3 sequences, about 51% seen once. The sample taken for sequencing was blood. The source of these receptors is a woman aged 60-70 years in good health. The CDR3 runs from the conserved cysteine through the conserved F or W. A D gene is named only where the DNA matches it firmly. Rows may omit the clone size; those that give it use once, few, many or a size class.

v_gene	d_gene	abundance	j_gene	CDR3nt	CDR3aa
TRBV10-3	TRBD1	.	TRBJ1-5	TGTGCCGTCCAGGGGGCGGTTCAGCCCCAGCATTTT	CAVQGAVQPQHF
TRBV29-1	.	few	TRBJ2-3	TGCAGCGCTGACCGGGGCCAGGCAGATACGCAGTATTTT	CSADRGQADTQYF
TRBV4-2	TRBD2	.	TRBJ2-2	TGTGCCAGCAGCACCGTACTAAGGCGGGAGGAAACCGGGGAGCTGTTTTTT	CASSTVLRREETGELFF
TRBV5-5	.	few	TRBJ2-3	TGTGCCGTGCAAAAGGAGTCGTTATGGACAGATACGCAGTATTTT	CAVQKESLWTDTQYF
TRBV18	.	few	TRBJ2-5	TGTGCCAGCTCACCACCGGTGAGAAAAGAGACCCAGTACTTC	CASSPPVRKETQYF
TRBV7-9	TRBD1	.	TRBJ1-2	TGTGCCAGCAGCCCGACAGGGGCCAGGGGCTACACCTTC	CASSPTGARGYTF
TRBV6-2/TRBV6-3	TRBD2	.	TRBJ2-7	TGTGCCAGCAGAGGACTAGCGGGAGGCCCTTGGCAGTACTTC	CASRGLAGGPWQYF
TRBV7-8	TRBD1	few	TRBJ2-1	TGTGCCAGCAGCACTTCGACAGGGGCCTACAATGAGCAGTTCTTC	CASSTSTGAYNEQFF
TRBV7-9	TRBD1	.	TRBJ2-1	TGTGCCAGCAGCCCAGGACAGGCCCACAATGAGCAGTTCTTC	CASSPGQAHNEQFF
TRBV7-2	TRBD2	few	TRBJ2-5	TGTGCCAGCAGCATCGGACTAGCGGGAAGGAGAGAGACCCAGTACTTC	CASSIGLAGRRETQYF
TRBV6-1	.	.	TRBJ2-3	TGTGCCAGCAGTGAAGTTCGAGGCTACTCAGATACGCAGTATTTT	CASSEVRGYSDTQYF
TRBV20-1	TRBD1	.	TRBJ2-4	TGCAGTGCGAGGGACAGGGTGAGAAACATTCAGTACTTC	CSARDRVRNIQYF
TRBV20-1	.	.	TRBJ1-2	TGCAGTGATGAAGATCACCGTAACTATGGCTACACCTTC	CSDEDHRNYGYTF
TRBV7-2	.	.	TRBJ2-4	TGTGCCAGCAGCTTATTATTAGGCAGAACCAAAAACATTCAGTACTTC	CASSLLLGRTKNIQYF
TRBV6-5	.	few	TRBJ2-5	TGTGCCAGCAAAAACCCAACGGGTACCCAGTACTTC	CASKNPTGTQYF
TRBV2	TRBD1	few	TRBJ2-1	TGTGCCAGCAAATCGAGGGACAGATCCTACAATGAGCAGTTCTTC	CASKSRDRSYNEQFF